Below, one T cell receptor beta chain is given with its context. This sample stems from a study of T cell responses to AZD1222 COVID-19 vaccine. The data were produced by immunoSEQ multiplex PCR, yet TCRdb's version contains in-frame clones alone and is incomplete. Of 55,000 to 65,000 clones in the sample, approximately 85% were seen once. Per the germline V gene, CDR1 is SGHDT and CDR2 is YYEEEE. The CDR3 length is 15 residues. The V gene end was trimmed by 0 bases and the J gene end by 5 bases; junction bases not matched to a gene: 4. The TCR was taken from an adult in good health. Material: peripheral blood, obtained on day 0 of AZD1222 vaccination. The V call is TRBV5-6, the J call TRBJ1-5, with 8 bases that match TRBD1. The CDR3: CASSLGTGRYQPQHF. DNA of the CDR3: TGTGCCAGCAGCTTGGGGACAGGGCGATATCAGCCCCAGCATTTT.